This entry lists 26 T cell receptor beta chains sequenced from one sample in a study of cytomegalovirus exposure and HLA in healthy donors. Primers included in the PCR were 60 Vbeta and 13 Jbeta primers. Data came from immunoSEQ multiplex PCR; TCRdb stores just in-frame clones and leaves some out. The sample holds 160,000 or so clones, approximately 85% seen once. Sequencing was done on a sample of PBMCs. The origin of the receptors is a man in his fifties or sixties in good health and CMV-seropositive.

The V and J genes are TRBV6-5 and TRBJ2-2; the D gene is possibly TRBD1 (7 bases). This CDR3 has 15 amino acids. The V and J ends lost 2 bases and 6 bases respectively, with 13 bases between them. Germline V gene sequence: CDR1 MNHEY, CDR2 SVGAGI. The CDR3, as DNA: TGTGCCAGCAGTTACGTGGCAGGGGGGCCCGGGGAGCTGTTTTTT. Translation: CASSYVAGGPGELFF.

This clone was counted between two and nine times. CDR3 residues: CASGSGAKETQYF. The CDR3 DNA reads TGTGCCAGTGGTTCAGGGGCAAAAGAGACCCAGTACTTC. This chain links TRBV19 with TRBJ2-5; tentatively, D is TRBD1 (6 bases). V lost 8 bases to trimming and J lost 3 bases, with 13 bases between them. Germline V gives CDR1 LNHDA, CDR2 SQIVND (reference sequence). This CDR3 has 13 amino acids. The full variable domain, with the rest looked up from reference TRBV19 and TRBJ2-5, is DGGITQSPKYLFRKEGQNVTLSCEQNLNHDAMYWYRQDPGQGLRLIYYSQIVNDFQKGDIAEGYSVSREKKESFPLTVTSAQKNPTAFYLCASGSGAKETQYFGPGTRLLVL.

This chain uses TRBV28 with TRBJ2-1, with TRBD2 matching 8 bases. The CDR3 totals 16 residues. Germline values: CDR1 MDHEN, CDR2 SYDVKM. With V trimmed by 3 bases and J by 9 bases, 13 bases remained unmatched. In DNA, the CDR3 is TGTGCCAGCAGTTTTATCCCAAGCGGGAGCTTAGGTGAGCAGTTCTTC. The encoded protein is CASSFIPSGSLGEQFF.

J is TRBJ2-5 and V is TRBV5-1; 8 bases line up with TRBD2. CDR3 length equals 15 residues. The germline V gene encodes CDR1 SGHRS and CDR2 YFSETQ. The V gene end was trimmed by 0 bases and the J gene end by 7 bases; junction bases not matched to a gene: 8. CDR3 sequence (DNA): TGCGCCAGCAGCTTGGACGATATAGCGGGACGGACCCAGTACTTC. Its protein is CASSLDDIAGRTQYF. The full variable domain, rest sourced from reference TRBV5-1 and TRBJ2-5, is KAGVTQTPRYLIKTRGQQVTLSCSPISGHRSVSWYQQTPGQGLQFLFEYFSETQRNKGNFPGRFSGRQFSNSRSEMNVSTLELGDSALYLCASSLDDIAGRTQYFGPGTRLLVL.

CDR3 in DNA: TGTGCCAGCAGCTTAGTAAGACTAGCGGGATCCAATGAGCAGTTCTTC. Translated, it gives CASSLVRLAGSNEQFF. This sequence joins TRBV7-9 and TRBJ2-1; TRBD2 agrees at 11 bases. The CDR3 is 16 amino acids. Germline-derived CDR1 and CDR2 are SEHNR and FQNEAQ (reference sequence). The junction had 5 bases not matched to a gene; V was cut back by 1 base and J by 6 bases.

The chain links TRBV6-6 to TRBJ1-1; D call uncertain. The V end lost 8 bases, the J end lost 3 bases, and 19 bases lay between the germline ends. Germline lookup yields CDR1 MNHNY and CDR2 SVGAGI (reference sequence). The CDR3 spans 15 residues. CDR3 sequence reads: CASASPGGGDTEAFF. Here the CDR3 DNA reads TGTGCCAGCGCTTCCCCGGGCGGCGGGGACACTGAAGCTTTCTTT.

The chain joins TRBV5-6 to TRBJ2-1; D perhaps matches TRBD1 (6 bases). Germline values: CDR1 SGHDT, CDR2 YYEEEE. With 5 bases removed from V and 3 bases from J, the gap between germline ends came to 9 bases. The CDR3 extends over 13 amino acids. CDR3: CASSKTGYNEQFF. As DNA, the CDR3 is TGTGCCAGCAGTAAGACAGGCTACAATGAGCAGTTCTTC.

This clone occurred once. V gene TRBV7-3 combines with J gene TRBJ2-2; D possibly corresponds to TRBD1 (6 bases). V lost 1 base and J lost 3, with 12 bases in between. The CDR3 has 16 residues. Germline V gene lookup returns CDR1 SGHTA and CDR2 FQGTGA. The CDR3 sequence: CASSLSGQPDTGELFF. CDR3 nucleotide sequence: TGTGCCAGCAGCTTAAGCGGACAGCCCGACACCGGGGAGCTGTTTTTT.

The rearrangement uses TRBV6-6 and TRBJ2-5, with TRBD2 matching over 10 bases. The last part of the DNA fits TRBJ2-7 better; the J call may be wrong. The germline V gene has CDR1 MNHNY and CDR2 SVGAGI (reference sequence). The CDR3 runs 15 residues. CDR3 bases: TGTGCCAGCAGTCCCGGGGCTAGCGGGAGTTACGAGCAGTACTTC. Encoded protein: CASSPGASGSYEQYF.

The CDR3 DNA sequence: TGTGCCAGCAGCTTAGAAGGGGGGGGCTACTACTATGGCTACACCTTC. Translating gives CASSLEGGGYYYGYTF. The chain combines TRBV11-2 with TRBJ1-2; TRBD1 might be the D (6 bases). Trimming removed 0 bases from V and 3 bases from J, with 14 bases in between. The CDR3 is 16 residues long. The germline V gene encodes CDR1 SGHAT and CDR2 FQNNGV.

This clone was found once. The same CDR3 is also encoded by other DNA sequences in this sample. The chain links TRBV30 to TRBJ1-1; the match to TRBD1 covers 7 bases. This CDR3 comprises 17 residues. V trimming: 0 bases; J trimming: 6 bases; junction bases outside the gene matches: 16. Germline V gene sequence: CDR1 GTSNPN, CDR2 SVGIG (reference sequence). DNA of the CDR3: TGTGCCTGGAGTGTATTGACAGGGCACTTGGGTTACTCTGAAGCTTTCTTT. Translation: CAWSVLTGHLGYSEAFF.

This clone appeared a single time. The chain recombines TRBV5-8 with TRBJ2-5; D remains unclear. The CDR3 has 12 residues. Germline CDR1 SGHTS, CDR2 YDEGEE. V was cut by 4 bases and J by 3 bases, with 7 bases left in between. The CDR3 bases are TGTGCCAGCAGCGAGGTGGAAGAGACCCAGTACTTC. This translates into CASSEVEETQYF.

In this sample, this clone turned up once. The CDR3 DNA follows: TGTGCCAGCAGTTTAATTCAGGACTTCCTTGGCGGGGAGCTGTTTTTT. The encoded protein is CASSLIQDFLGGELFF. The chain recombines TRBV27 with TRBJ2-2, with a possible D match to TRBD2 (5 bases). The CDR3 is 16 amino acids. The V end was cut by 2 bases, the J end by 7 bases, with 17 bases between. Germline lookup yields CDR1 MNHEY and CDR2 SMNVEV (reference sequence).

The rearrangement links TRBV15 to TRBJ1-3, with D maybe TRBD1 (6 bases). CDR3 size: 14 residues. Germline values: CDR1 LNHNV, CDR2 YYDKDF (reference sequence). The germline V and J ends were trimmed by 8 bases and 8 bases, with 19 bases remaining between them. As DNA, the CDR3 is TGTGCCACCCTACAGGGCCCGTCCGAGGACACCATATATTTT. It specifies CATLQGPSEDTIYF.

The J gene is TRBJ2-5, the V gene TRBV29-1; 11 bases match TRBD2. The CDR3 is 16 residues long. With V trimmed by 5 bases and J by 2 bases, 10 bases remained unmatched. Germline CDR1 and CDR2: SQVTM and ANQGSEA. CDR3 residues: CSVLTSGSLYQETQYF. CDR3 nucleotide sequence: TGCAGCGTTCTAACTAGCGGGAGTTTATATCAAGAGACCCAGTACTTC.

This chain connects TRBV5-4 to TRBJ1-4; D is perhaps TRBD1 (6 bases). The CDR3 length is 15 residues. Germline V gene data show CDR1 as SGHNT and CDR2 as YYREEE (reference sequence). Trimming left V 4 bases short and J 0 bases short, with 10 bases between. The CDR3 sequence: CASSNTGTTNEKLFF. The CDR3, as DNA: TGTGCCAGCAGCAACACAGGGACAACTAATGAAAAACTGTTTTTT.

This chain links TRBV30 with TRBJ2-7; D call uncertain. The CDR3 has 13 amino acids. Trimming removed 3 bases at V and 2 bases at J, with 11 bases between. The V gene's germline CDR1 is GTSNPN and CDR2 SVGIG (reference sequence). The CDR3 DNA reads as TGTGCCTGGAGGATGACTGCCACCTACGAGCAGTACTTC. This encodes CAWRMTATYEQYF.

The genes are TRBV18 and TRBJ2-5; tentatively, D is TRBD1 (5 bases). With 1 base removed from V and 2 bases from J, the gap between germline ends came to 8 bases. Germline V gene sequence: CDR1 KGHSH, CDR2 LQKENI. The CDR3 totals 14 residues. The CDR3 is CASSPQDIQETQYF. The CDR3 DNA follows: TGTGCCAGCTCACCACAGGACATTCAAGAGACCCAGTACTTC.

This CDR3 reads CASSLLQGADEQYF. The CDR3 nucleotides are TGCGCCAGCAGCTTGCTACAGGGGGCGGACGAGCAGTACTTC. The chain links TRBV5-1 to TRBJ2-5, with 9 bases matching TRBD1. The J call may not be correct, given that the DNA end is closer to TRBJ2-7. The germline CDR1 and CDR2 sequences are SGHRS and YFSETQ. The CDR3 has 14 residues.

V is TRBV7-3 and J is TRBJ1-1; maybe TRBD1 (6 bases). Germline CDR1 reads SGHTA; CDR2 reads FQGTGA. This CDR3 is 15 amino acids long. The V and J ends lost 5 bases and 4 bases respectively, with 17 bases between them. CDR3 nucleotides: TGTGCCAGCAGCCCGATAGTAGGGGGTGGCACTGAAGCTTTCTTT. Protein: CASSPIVGGGTEAFF.

The chain carries TRBV19 and TRBJ1-2; D may be TRBD1 (6 bases). V was trimmed by 4 bases and J by 2 bases, leaving 8 bases between them. Germline CDR1 and CDR2: LNHDA and SQIVND (reference sequence). The CDR3 has 13 residues. CDR3 residues: CASSKDRNYGYTF. DNA of the CDR3: TGTGCCAGTAGTAAAGACAGGAACTATGGCTACACCTTC. Filled out from reference TRBV19 and TRBJ1-2, the complete variable domain reads DGGITQSPKYLFRKEGQNVTLSCEQNLNHDAMYWYRQDPGQGLRLIYYSQIVNDFQKGDIAEGYSVSREKKESFPLTVTSAQKNPTAFYLCASSKDRNYGYTFGSGTRLTVV.

The chain uses TRBV5-4 and TRBJ2-5; TRBD1 matches 8 bases. The DNA end is more similar to TRBJ2-7, so the J call may be wrong. The CDR3 is 15 residues long. Germline CDR1 is SGHNT and CDR2 is YYREEE (reference sequence). The CDR3 DNA reads TGTGCCAGCAGTTACAGGGGGAATCTTCCTTTCGAGCAGTACTTC. This translates into CASSYRGNLPFEQYF.

The genes are TRBV5-4 and TRBJ2-3, with 9 bases that match TRBD1. This CDR3 comprises 15 residues. Germline CDR1 SGHNT, CDR2 YYREEE (reference sequence). V shed 5 bases and J 3 bases; nucleotides not matched to a gene: 7. CDR3 DNA: TGTGCCAGCAGAATGGGGACAGGGAGGACAGATACGCAGTATTTT. Encoded protein: CASRMGTGRTDTQYF.

This chain joins TRBV4-2 and TRBJ1-2, with TRBD1 matching 9 bases. V was clipped by 4 bases and J by 2 bases; unmatched bases: 5. From germline, CDR1 is LGHNA and CDR2 YNFKEQ. The length of the CDR3 is 15 residues. CDR3 bases: TGTGCCAGCAGCCCAAGGACAGGGGCGAACTATGGCTACACCTTC. Amino acids: CASSPRTGANYGYTF.

This clone was recorded once. This chain links TRBV11-2 with TRBJ2-3; the D gene is possibly TRBD1 (5 bases). Germline V CDR1 and CDR2: SGHAT, FQNNGV. V dropped 5 bases and J dropped 2 bases, with 23 bases sitting between them. CDR3 length: 18 amino acids. This CDR3 reads CASSPRAISAINTDTQYF. The CDR3 DNA follows: TGTGCCAGCAGCCCCAGGGCCATATCAGCCATTAACACAGATACGCAGTATTTT.

V and J are TRBV18 and TRBJ2-3, with TRBD2 identical over 7 bases. The CDR3 has 14 amino acids. The germline gives CDR1 KGHSH, CDR2 LQKENI. The trim removed 3 bases at V and 1 base at J, leaving 1 base unmatched. The CDR3 protein is CASSPRGGTDTQYF. CDR3 DNA sequence: TGTGCCAGCTCACCCCGGGGGGGCACAGATACGCAGTATTTT.